This T cell receptor (beta chain) was recovered during a study of cytomegalovirus exposure and HLA in healthy donors (dated by TCRdb to about 2017). Looking at the study overall: An earlier analysis of approximately 600 of the donors reported 250 to 300 Gb of sequence data and 100 million to 140 million unique TCR beta sequences from about 179 million T cells. Approximately 310 gigabases of sequencing data and approximately 85 million unique TCR sequences were included in an early release covering 500 to 750 HLA-typed donors. The genetic ancestry cluster associated with self-reported Caucasian donors included over 65% of the 398 genotyped donors. The study aimed to test whether signatures of past pathogen exposure could be identified by cataloging public T cell receptors. The study used immunosequencing to profile the T cell repertoires of approximately 690 subjects and linked those repertoires to cytomegalovirus serostatus. Along with the approximately 700-subject first cohort, a separate validation cohort of over a hundred different subjects was used. To predict cytomegalovirus infection status, the study brought together high-throughput TCR immunosequencing, statistical association of individual TCRs with disease status, and machine learning. A later analysis re-analyzed previously published TCR beta repertoires from about 730 donors and added high-resolution HLA genotyping to study TCR occurrence patterns. Rather than using new phenotypic data, the later analysis identified candidate immune exposures from TCR beta sequences and from how often those sequences occurred across donors. To decide whether each TCR beta V gene segment behaved as functional or pseudogenic, an earlier analysis of several hundred of the donors relied on high-throughput TCR beta sequencing. Donor age, sex, ethnicity and CMV serostatus were compiled alongside the repertoire data. A later genetic analysis used genome-wide SNP genotypes for about three fifths of the 666 donors, treating that subset as a discovery cohort. Every discovery cohort repertoire had been produced on one sequencing platform. Both class I and class II loci were covered by HLA typing, at four-digit resolution. The number of donors typed differed by locus, with about 629-630 for A, B, C, DRB1 and DQB1, roughly 520 for DQA1, some 570 for DPA1, and approximately 470 for DPB1. Several DR-DQ haplotypes were handled as single units for association and clustering because linkage in the cohort was strong. On average, about 240,000 unique TCR beta nucleotide sequences were sequenced per donor among 350 to 400 genotyped donors of the cohort, with roughly 18% of those sequences being non-productive.

For this chain, trimming is 5 bases at the V end and 0 bases at the J end, and the number of junction bases without a gene match is 7. The germline V gene (reference sequence) provides CDR1 PRHDT and CDR2 FYEKMQ. Inclusive of the bounding cysteine and phenylalanine, the CDR3 is 15 residues long. The read is trimmed to its CDR3 DNA, 45 bases read in frame from base 1. The paper as a whole reports these results and caveats: According to a later genetic analysis, donors in an Asian-associated ancestry cluster had fewer N-insertions in productive TCRs than the approximately 710-donor mean. Several of the top co-occurrence clusters appeared to be linked to parvovirus B19, influenza, CMV and Epstein-Barr virus, according to a later analysis. According to a later analysis, TCR association rates differed among HLA loci, with DRB1 alleles showing the most associated TCRs and HLA-C alleles showing the fewest. Correlated functional status among segregating V segments might reflect linkage disequilibrium, but an unknown experimental factor could not be ruled out. In a later analysis, HLA-associated TCR beta chains showed more clonal expansion and lower generation probabilities than non-associated chains that were equally common. At a false discovery rate of 0.05, a later analysis linked under 20,000 TCR beta sequences to specific HLA alleles. Because the 87-base-pair reads could not distinguish some IMGT-functional V segments, including TRBV6-2 and TRBV6-3, those segments were excluded. CMV serostatus was the only immune exposure information available for the cohort. According to a later analysis, most CMV-associated TCR beta chains appeared to be HLA-restricted, and the HLA associations seemed to be driven largely by CMV exposure. Because some donors lacked HLA typing at each locus, the association tests relied only on the typed subset. A cluster of highly shared sequence variants was judged likely to represent a technical artifact of the sequencing pipeline. Assigning TCR associations to individual alleles was difficult when HLA alleles, especially DR and DQ, strongly co-occurred. A further reported finding was that TCR beta sequences accurately predicted the HLA-A and HLA-B alleles for most subjects in the first cohort. Three of the identified cytomegalovirus-associated TCR beta chains were confirmed in vitro to be specific for cytomegalovirus antigens. While some public TCRs were present in many individuals, most TCR sequences turned up only very rarely across donors. In a later genetic analysis, a missense DCLRE1C variant was associated with V-gene and J-gene trimming of TCR beta chains, and the association was replicated in an independent cohort. According to the authors, the approach could potentially be generalized to other disease states and immunological phenotypes. The classifier was reported to diagnose cytomegalovirus status with high specificity and sensitivity in both the original cohort and the validation cohort. Sequencing depth was assumed to be roughly uniform across donors in the presence/absence analyses, though that assumption may not hold. Because counts were too low, seventeen rarely observed V segments, including chromosome 9 orphons, were left out of the earlier analysis of about 620 of the donors. This cohort had only TCR beta chains sequenced, and the lack of alpha or paired-chain data limited which features could be detected. In the study, some 160 TCR beta chains were listed as associated with cytomegalovirus. An earlier analysis of roughly 570 of the donors showed that most TCR beta V segments appeared in productive rearrangements either about 90% or about 30% of the time, which broadly matched IMGT annotations.

As for this clone: Its antigen specificity is not known. The record has no base qualities; no much larger clone is one base away.

The cohort was made up of approximately 670 healthy bone marrow donors. At the time of sampling, every cohort member was nominally healthy, though immune exposures that went unrecorded were likely present. The donor was CMV seronegative and belonged to the group of 352 seronegative cohort members. A peripheral blood sample was collected from each donor, and TCR beta sequencing was performed on peripheral blood mononuclear cells. Genomic DNA extraction from the blood cell samples was performed with the Qiagen DNeasy Blood Extraction Kit. The library was generated by the immunoSEQ multiplex PCR assay. A mixture of 60 forward primers for TCR Vbeta segments and 13 reverse primers for TCR Jbeta segments was used in the multiplex PCR. The CDR3 region of rearranged TCR beta genes was amplified from genomic DNA with a multiplex PCR assay. Amplified TCR beta libraries were sequenced as 87-base-pair reads on the Illumina HiSeq System. As for the original processing: A later analysis counted some 80 million unique TCR beta chains across the 666 repertoires, and some 11 million of these chains were shared by at least two donors. To remove PCR and sequencing errors, raw reads were error-corrected and collapsed into unique sequences using a nearest-neighbor algorithm that merged closely related sequences. To assign V, D and J gene segments, CDR3 sequences were aligned to IMGT reference sequences. Each retained sequence needed at least a six-nucleotide match to both a V gene segment and a J gene segment. Rearrangements were classified as productive when the CDR3 lacked stop codons and remained in frame with V and J, and all other rearrangements were classified as non-productive. Following IMGT convention, CDR3 was defined as the stretch from the second conserved V-encoded cysteine to the conserved J-encoded phenylalanine. In an earlier analysis of more than 550 of the donors, sequences lacking an unambiguous match to a single V gene segment were excluded. In an earlier analysis of 587 of the donors, V segments were called functional above 56.7% productive rearrangements and were called segregating when the between-donor standard deviation exceeded 5%. To diagnose cytomegalovirus status from the catalog of TCR beta chain sequences, a statistical classification framework was built. In a later analysis, TCR nucleotide sequences were compared against IMGT/GENE-DB human TR gene sequences so that V and J genes could be assigned. Using the TCRdist pipeline, a later analysis assigned CDR3 sequences along with most-parsimonious VDJ recombination scenarios. A later analysis defined each TCR beta chain by its CDR3 amino acid sequence plus V-gene family, and excluded reads lacking a unique V-gene family. As a way to deal with suspected cross-contamination and a sequencing artifact, a later analysis dropped 592 nucleotide sequences that were highly shared and had low generation probability. For each public chain, a later analysis derived a clonal expansion index from normalized ranks of inferred template counts within each repertoire. Generation probabilities in a later analysis came from a VDJ recombination model fitted to out-of-frame rearrangements, and those results were checked against IGoR. In a later analysis, TCR-TCR, TCR-HLA and TCR-CMV co-occurrence was scored with hypergeometric tests, and a repertoire-size bias correction was applied to TCR pairs. False discovery rates were estimated in a later analysis by permuting HLA or CMV assignments 20 times. In a later analysis, co-occurring TCRs were grouped with DBSCAN, and TCRdist sequence similarity was added when clustering was performed within HLA-allele-positive subsets. Repertoires with fewer than 30,000 or more than 120,000 public chains, plus five repertoires with anomalous nucleotide sharing, were excluded from co-occurrence clustering. TCRdb provides this immuneACCESS table in a form limited to in-frame rearrangements. Some clones are lacking; in checked studies, under half of them reflect an unresolved V gene, and why the rest are absent is not known. The DNA gave D and trimming, while V, J and clone size come from that table. For this sample the table gives about 270,000 clones, of which roughly 70% were detected only once. 2% to 2.5% of the sample is in the top ten clones.

The chain joins TRBV13 to TRBJ2-7; the central 7 bases match TRBD2. The sequence derives from a female donor in good health and CMV-seronegative. The sample comprised PBMCs. The bases are TGTGCCAGCAGCCCCGATACGGGAGGCTCCTACGAGCAGTACTTC. Translated, it gives CASSPDTGGSYEQYF.